Following are 18 T cell receptor beta chains from one sample sequenced in a study of cytomegalovirus exposure and HLA in healthy donors. Primers: 60 Vbeta forward and 13 Jbeta reverse. Generated by immunoSEQ multiplex PCR, the TCRdb table keeps only in-frame clones and is missing some. The profile shows about 130,000 clones, roughly 78% of them singletons. The sample consisted of PBMCs. Receptors were obtained from a young man in good health.

This sequence joins TRBV2 and TRBJ2-6; D gene ambiguous. V lost 7 bases and J lost 0, with 16 bases in between. The CDR3 contains 17 residues. CDR1 and CDR2 (germline): SNHLY, FYNNEI. Here the CDR3 reads CASTSWAASSGANVLTF. The CDR3 coding sequence is TGTGCCAGCACTTCCTGGGCCGCAAGCTCTGGGGCCAACGTCCTGACTTTC.

The chain is built from TRBV28 and TRBJ2-3; 9 bases agree with TRBD1. This CDR3 has 14 residues. V lost 8 bases, J lost 2 bases, and 5 bases stayed unmatched. Germline CDR1 MDHEN, CDR2 SYDVKM. The CDR3 reads CASQDRGPTDTQYF. As DNA, the CDR3 is TGTGCCAGCCAGGACAGGGGCCCCACAGATACGCAGTATTTT.

The chain links TRBV7-3 to TRBJ1-1, with D perhaps TRBD1 (5 bases). The germline V gene encodes CDR1 SGHTA and CDR2 FQGTGA. The CDR3 extends over 14 amino acids. The ends were cut back, 4 bases at V and 5 bases at J, with 14 bases in the middle. The CDR3 reads CASSWDPRGTEAFF. The CDR3 DNA reads as TGTGCCAGCAGCTGGGACCCGCGGGGAACTGAAGCTTTCTTT.

The chain recombines TRBV4-3 with TRBJ2-7; 7 bases align to TRBD1. Per germline, CDR1 LGHNA and CDR2 YSLEER. V trimming: 4 bases; J trimming: 0 bases; junction bases outside the gene matches: 12. The length of the CDR3 is 17 residues. The CDR3 loop reads CASSRRSSGQSSYEQYF. In DNA, the CDR3 is TGCGCCAGCAGCCGCCGCTCCTCGGGACAGAGCTCCTACGAGCAGTACTTC.

This chain links TRBV10-3 with TRBJ2-3; 8 bases match TRBD1. The ends lost 3 bases at V and 5 bases at J; junction bases unmatched: 16. There are 18 residues in the CDR3. The germline CDR1 and CDR2 sequences are ENHRY and SYGVKD. The DNA for the CDR3 is TGTGCCATCAGTGACCGAACGCAAAAGCAGGGGGCGGGAGATACGCAGTATTTT. It is translated as CAISDRTQKQGAGDTQYF.

The chain couples TRBV7-9 to TRBJ2-7, with TRBD2 matching over 9 bases. The junction had 7 bases not matched to a gene; V was cut back by 7 bases and J by 0 bases. This CDR3 comprises 15 residues. Germline CDR1 reads SEHNR; CDR2 reads FQNEAQ (reference sequence). This CDR3 is CASTGGRGSSYEQYF. The CDR3 coding sequence is TGTGCCAGCACGGGCGGGAGGGGAAGCTCCTACGAGCAGTACTTC.

J is TRBJ2-7 and V is TRBV4-1; D not certain. V gave up 3 bases and J gave up 3 bases, with 9 bases separating them. Germline V gives CDR1 MGHRA, CDR2 YSYEKL. This CDR3 is 13 amino acids long. The CDR3 DNA reads as TGCGCCAGCAGCCAGCCCACTGGCTACGAGCAGTACTTC. Translating gives CASSQPTGYEQYF.

This clone appeared a few times. The CDR3 sequence is CASSKTSNTGELFF. The CDR3 region has the DNA TGTGCCAGTAGTAAGACTTCGAACACCGGGGAGCTGTTTTTT. The chain couples TRBV19 to TRBJ2-2; D is unclear. Germline lookup yields CDR1 LNHDA and CDR2 SQIVND (reference sequence). V dropped 4 bases and J dropped 0 bases, with 6 bases sitting between them. This CDR3 comprises 14 residues.

Concerning this clone: Other DNA sequences in this specimen translate into the identical CDR3. This chain connects TRBV7-3 to TRBJ2-1; D is possibly TRBD1 (6 bases). The CDR3 is made up of 15 amino acids. Germline assignment: CDR1 SGHTA and CDR2 FQGTGA. V was shortened by 2 bases and J by 1 base, with 9 bases between the two germline ends. DNA of the CDR3: TGTGCCAGCAGCTTAGGGACATCGTCCTACAATGAGCAGTTCTTC. Translation gives CASSLGTSSYNEQFF. Supplemented by reference TRBV7-3 and TRBJ2-1, the full variable domain reads GAGVSQTPSNKVTEKGKYVELRCDPISGHTALYWYRQSLGQGPEFLIYFQGTGAADDSGLPNDRFFAVRPEGSVSTLKIQRTERGDSAVYLCASSLGTSSYNEQFFGPGTRLTVL.

The chain recombines TRBV9 with TRBJ1-2; 11 bases match TRBD1. The CDR3 loop spans 16 amino acids. The germline V gene encodes CDR1 SGDLS and CDR2 YYNGEE. The V segment lost 4 bases and the J segment 6 bases; nucleotides outside the gene matches: 11. CDR3 nucleotides: TGTGCCAGCAGCACTCCTGAACGGACAGGGGGCGATGGCTACACCTTC. It encodes CASSTPERTGGDGYTF.

CDR3 region: CASSLKGQKLFF. The CDR3 coding sequence is TGTGCCAGCAGTTTAAAGGGACAGAAACTGTTTTTT. The genes are TRBV28 and TRBJ1-4, with TRBD1 identical over 7 bases. V lost 2 bases to trimming and J lost 11 bases; unmatched junction nucleotides: 2. This CDR3 has 12 residues. Germline V gene lookup returns CDR1 MDHEN and CDR2 SYDVKM. Filled out from reference TRBV28 and TRBJ1-4, the complete variable domain reads DVKVTQSSRYLVKRTGEKVFLECVQDMDHENMFWYRQDPGLGLRLIYFSYDVKMKEKGDIPEGYSVSREKKERFSLILESASTNQTSMYLCASSLKGQKLFFGSGTQLSVL.

V gene TRBV5-4 combines with J gene TRBJ1-3, with 9 bases identical to TRBD1. Germline V lookup: CDR1 SGHNT, CDR2 YYREEE (reference sequence). The V segment lost 0 bases and the J segment 2 bases; nucleotides outside the gene matches: 9. This CDR3 spans 18 amino acids. As DNA, the CDR3 is TGTGCCAGCAGCTTGGATTCCCCGGGACAGGGAACTGGAAACACCATATATTTT. Amino acid sequence: CASSLDSPGQGTGNTIYF.

This clone has just a few counts. The chain uses TRBV6-1 and TRBJ1-3, with TRBD1 as a possible D gene (6 bases). This CDR3 has 15 residues. Per the germline V gene, CDR1 is MNHNS and CDR2 is SASEGT. Trimming stripped 5 bases from V and 4 bases from J, with 15 bases between. The CDR3 is CASSPETGSGNTIYF. The CDR3 coding sequence is TGTGCCAGCAGTCCCGAAACAGGGTCCGGAAACACCATATATTTT.

The chain has TRBV19 and TRBJ2-7, with D possibly TRBD1 on 6 matching bases. Per the germline V gene, CDR1 is LNHDA and CDR2 is SQIVND (reference sequence). This CDR3 is 14 amino acids long. Trimming took off 6 bases at V and 6 bases at J, with 18 bases between the two ends. CDR3 amino acids: CASRDLDRLSEQYF. In nucleotides, the CDR3 is TGTGCCAGTAGAGACCTGGACAGACTGAGCGAGCAGTACTTC.

The rearrangement uses TRBV10-3 and TRBJ1-2; TRBD1 aligns across 7 bases. J was trimmed by 8 bases and V by 3 bases; bases with no gene match: 9. Germline CDR1 is ENHRY and CDR2 is SYGVKD. This CDR3 has 14 amino acids. CDR3 residues: CAISEVSGGRGYTF. The CDR3 coding sequence is TGTGCCATCAGTGAAGTGTCAGGGGGTCGGGGCTACACCTTC.

The chain combines TRBV14 with TRBJ2-7, with 10 bases aligning to TRBD2. The CDR3 has 17 residues. V gave up 0 bases and J gave up 6 bases; unmatched junction bases: 11. Germline V gene data show CDR1 as SGHDN and CDR2 as FVKESK. The CDR3 reads CASSQEASGRPLGEQYF. The CDR3 coding sequence is TGTGCCAGCAGCCAAGAAGCTAGCGGGAGACCCCTCGGCGAGCAGTACTTC.

The V gene is TRBV2, the J gene TRBJ2-2; D is ambiguous. The length of the CDR3 is 11 residues. V lost 7 bases to trimming and J lost 7 bases, with 7 bases between them. Germline assignment: CDR1 SNHLY and CDR2 FYNNEI. The CDR3 DNA is TGTGCCAGCAAGAGGAGCGGGGAGCTGTTTTTT. It specifies CASKRSGELFF.

The chain couples TRBV30 to TRBJ2-1; unclear D gene. The V gene's germline CDR1 is GTSNPN and CDR2 SVGIG (reference sequence). Trimming stripped 1 base from V and 9 bases from J, with 13 bases between. The CDR3 is made up of 13 amino acids. The CDR3 DNA reads TGTGCCTGGAGTGCCGACCGAACGGGTGAGCAGTTCTTC. Its translation: CAWSADRTGEQFF.